This T cell receptor (beta chain) originates from a study of radiation and T cells in renal cell carcinoma. In the study overall: Nephrectomy followed 15 Gy stereotactic body radiation by 4 weeks.

Sequencing was performed with immunoSEQ multiplex PCR; in TCRdb, only in-frame clones are kept and a portion is missing. The repertoire holds roughly 150,000 clones, with roughly 89% as singletons. This CDR3 is 17 amino acids long. Germline V lookup: CDR1 MDHEN, CDR2 SYDVKM. With V trimmed by 5 bases and J by 4 bases, 16 bases remained unmatched. Noted time point: blood 2 weeks post-SBRT. Treatment noted: 15 Gy SBRT to primary tumor, nephrectomy 4 weeks later. Notes on the study in general: From baseline, blood top tumor clonotypes peaked at 2 weeks post-radiation.

Regarding this clone: The antigen is not known.

The chain combines TRBV28 with TRBJ1-2, with 7 bases matching TRBD1. The TCR originated in a woman between 45 and 60 years old with renal cell carcinoma. The specimen was blood, collected from a patient whose treatment included radiotherapy and nephrectomy. CDR3 in DNA: TGTGCCAGCAGTCCGACCCCCGGACAGGACCTTCCCTATGGCTACACCTTC. It encodes CASSPTPGQDLPYGYTF.